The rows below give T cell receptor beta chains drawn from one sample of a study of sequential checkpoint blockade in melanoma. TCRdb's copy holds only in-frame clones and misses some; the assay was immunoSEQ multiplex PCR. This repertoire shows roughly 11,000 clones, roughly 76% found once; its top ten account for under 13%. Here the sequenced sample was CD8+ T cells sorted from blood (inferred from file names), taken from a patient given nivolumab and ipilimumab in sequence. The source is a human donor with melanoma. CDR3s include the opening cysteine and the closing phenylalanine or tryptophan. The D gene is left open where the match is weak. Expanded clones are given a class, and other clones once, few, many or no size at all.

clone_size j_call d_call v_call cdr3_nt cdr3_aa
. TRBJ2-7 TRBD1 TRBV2 TGTGCCAGCAGGGACGACAGGGCTAACTATTACGAGCAGTACTTC CASRDDRANYYEQYF
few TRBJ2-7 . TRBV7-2 TGTGCCAGCAGCTTAGCCGGTCTCTGGGAGCAGTACTTC CASSLAGLWEQYF
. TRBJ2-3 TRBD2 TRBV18 TGTGCCAGCTCACCGGGGCCGACTAGCGGGGTACCCACAGATACGCAGTATTTT CASSPGPTSGVPTDTQYF
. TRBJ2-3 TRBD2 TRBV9 TGTGCCAGCAGCGTAGGCCTAGCGGGAAACACAGATACGCAGTATTTT CASSVGLAGNTDTQYF
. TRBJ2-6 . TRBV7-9 TGTGCCAGCAGCCGAAAGAGATACCATGACAAAAGTCGGGCCAACGTCCTGACTTTC CASSRKRYHDKSRANVLTF
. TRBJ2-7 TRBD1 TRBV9 TGTGCCAGCAGCGTCCGGGACAGACCCTACGAGCAGTACTTC CASSVRDRPYEQYF
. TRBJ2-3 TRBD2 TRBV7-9 TGTGCCAGCAGCTTACCCCCTGGGGCGGGAGATGGGAATACGCAGTATTTT CASSLPPGAGDGNTQYF
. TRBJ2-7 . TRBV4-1 TGCGCCAGCAGCCACACGACAGGCTACTCCTACGAGCAGTACTTC CASSHTTGYSYEQYF
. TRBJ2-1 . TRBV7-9 TGTGCCAGCAGCCTAGGGCCGCACAGTTCCCCCTTCGGCAATGAGCAGTTCTTC CASSLGPHSSPFGNEQFF
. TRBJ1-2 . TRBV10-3 TGTGCCATCAGTGAGGAGGTGAACTATGGCTACACCTTC CAISEEVNYGYTF
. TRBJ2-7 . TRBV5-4 TGTGCCAGCAGCCTAGGAGACTACGAGCAGTACTTC CASSLGDYEQYF
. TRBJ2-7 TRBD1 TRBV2 TGTGCCTGGACCTTGACAGGGAAGGTATACGAGCAGTACTTC CAWTLTGKVYEQYF
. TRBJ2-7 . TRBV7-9 TGTGCCAGCAGCAAGGGACAATTGGCCTACGAGCAGTACTTC CASSKGQLAYEQYF
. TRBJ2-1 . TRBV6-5 TGTGCCAGCAGTTACCCGGGTCCCTACAATGAGCAGTTCTTC CASSYPGPYNEQFF
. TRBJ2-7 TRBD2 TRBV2 TGTGCCAGCCGCCGACTAGCACTCGAGCAGTACTTC CASRRLALEQYF
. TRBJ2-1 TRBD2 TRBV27 TGTGCCAGCAGTTTATTTGCGGGAGAGGTATACAATGAGCAGTTCTTC CASSLFAGEVYNEQFF
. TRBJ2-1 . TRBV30 TGTGCCTGGAGTGTAGCAGGGAATGAGCAGTTCTTC CAWSVAGNEQFF
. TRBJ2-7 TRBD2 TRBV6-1 TGTGCCAGCAGTGAAAGGCGGGGGGGAGTCTACGAGCAGTACTTC CASSERRGGVYEQYF
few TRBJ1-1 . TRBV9 TGTGCCAGCAGCGCCGACGGAGACAGCACTGAAGCTTTCTTT CASSADGDSTEAFF
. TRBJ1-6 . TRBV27 TGTGCCAGCAGTTTGTTAGGAGAATATTCACCCCTCCACTTT CASSLLGEYSPLHF
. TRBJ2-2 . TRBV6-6 TGTGCCAGCAGTCAATGGGGACTTCCCAACACCGGGGAGCTGTTTTTT CASSQWGLPNTGELFF
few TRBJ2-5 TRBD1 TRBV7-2 TGTGCCAGCAGCTTAACAGGGGGGAAAGAGACCCAGTACTTC CASSLTGGKETQYF
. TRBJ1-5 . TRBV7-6 TGTGCCAGCAGCATTGGACAGAAAGAACAGCCCCAGCATTTT CASSIGQKEQPQHF